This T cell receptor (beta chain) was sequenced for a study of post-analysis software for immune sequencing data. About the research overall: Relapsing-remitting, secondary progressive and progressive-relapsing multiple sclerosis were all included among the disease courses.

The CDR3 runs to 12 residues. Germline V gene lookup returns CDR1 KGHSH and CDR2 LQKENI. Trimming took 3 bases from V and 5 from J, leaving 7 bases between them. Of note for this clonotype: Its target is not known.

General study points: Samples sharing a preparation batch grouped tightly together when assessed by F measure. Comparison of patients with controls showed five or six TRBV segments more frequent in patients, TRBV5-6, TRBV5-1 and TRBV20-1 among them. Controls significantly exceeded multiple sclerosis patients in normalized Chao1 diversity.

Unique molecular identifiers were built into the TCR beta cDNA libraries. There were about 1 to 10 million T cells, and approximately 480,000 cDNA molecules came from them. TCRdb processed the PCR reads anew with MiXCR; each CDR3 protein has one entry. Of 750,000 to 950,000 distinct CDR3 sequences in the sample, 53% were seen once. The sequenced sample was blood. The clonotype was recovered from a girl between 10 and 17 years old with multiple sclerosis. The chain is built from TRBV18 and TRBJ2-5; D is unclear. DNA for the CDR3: TGTGCCAGCTCACCCTTCCTGGAGACCCAGTACTTC. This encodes CASSPFLETQYF.